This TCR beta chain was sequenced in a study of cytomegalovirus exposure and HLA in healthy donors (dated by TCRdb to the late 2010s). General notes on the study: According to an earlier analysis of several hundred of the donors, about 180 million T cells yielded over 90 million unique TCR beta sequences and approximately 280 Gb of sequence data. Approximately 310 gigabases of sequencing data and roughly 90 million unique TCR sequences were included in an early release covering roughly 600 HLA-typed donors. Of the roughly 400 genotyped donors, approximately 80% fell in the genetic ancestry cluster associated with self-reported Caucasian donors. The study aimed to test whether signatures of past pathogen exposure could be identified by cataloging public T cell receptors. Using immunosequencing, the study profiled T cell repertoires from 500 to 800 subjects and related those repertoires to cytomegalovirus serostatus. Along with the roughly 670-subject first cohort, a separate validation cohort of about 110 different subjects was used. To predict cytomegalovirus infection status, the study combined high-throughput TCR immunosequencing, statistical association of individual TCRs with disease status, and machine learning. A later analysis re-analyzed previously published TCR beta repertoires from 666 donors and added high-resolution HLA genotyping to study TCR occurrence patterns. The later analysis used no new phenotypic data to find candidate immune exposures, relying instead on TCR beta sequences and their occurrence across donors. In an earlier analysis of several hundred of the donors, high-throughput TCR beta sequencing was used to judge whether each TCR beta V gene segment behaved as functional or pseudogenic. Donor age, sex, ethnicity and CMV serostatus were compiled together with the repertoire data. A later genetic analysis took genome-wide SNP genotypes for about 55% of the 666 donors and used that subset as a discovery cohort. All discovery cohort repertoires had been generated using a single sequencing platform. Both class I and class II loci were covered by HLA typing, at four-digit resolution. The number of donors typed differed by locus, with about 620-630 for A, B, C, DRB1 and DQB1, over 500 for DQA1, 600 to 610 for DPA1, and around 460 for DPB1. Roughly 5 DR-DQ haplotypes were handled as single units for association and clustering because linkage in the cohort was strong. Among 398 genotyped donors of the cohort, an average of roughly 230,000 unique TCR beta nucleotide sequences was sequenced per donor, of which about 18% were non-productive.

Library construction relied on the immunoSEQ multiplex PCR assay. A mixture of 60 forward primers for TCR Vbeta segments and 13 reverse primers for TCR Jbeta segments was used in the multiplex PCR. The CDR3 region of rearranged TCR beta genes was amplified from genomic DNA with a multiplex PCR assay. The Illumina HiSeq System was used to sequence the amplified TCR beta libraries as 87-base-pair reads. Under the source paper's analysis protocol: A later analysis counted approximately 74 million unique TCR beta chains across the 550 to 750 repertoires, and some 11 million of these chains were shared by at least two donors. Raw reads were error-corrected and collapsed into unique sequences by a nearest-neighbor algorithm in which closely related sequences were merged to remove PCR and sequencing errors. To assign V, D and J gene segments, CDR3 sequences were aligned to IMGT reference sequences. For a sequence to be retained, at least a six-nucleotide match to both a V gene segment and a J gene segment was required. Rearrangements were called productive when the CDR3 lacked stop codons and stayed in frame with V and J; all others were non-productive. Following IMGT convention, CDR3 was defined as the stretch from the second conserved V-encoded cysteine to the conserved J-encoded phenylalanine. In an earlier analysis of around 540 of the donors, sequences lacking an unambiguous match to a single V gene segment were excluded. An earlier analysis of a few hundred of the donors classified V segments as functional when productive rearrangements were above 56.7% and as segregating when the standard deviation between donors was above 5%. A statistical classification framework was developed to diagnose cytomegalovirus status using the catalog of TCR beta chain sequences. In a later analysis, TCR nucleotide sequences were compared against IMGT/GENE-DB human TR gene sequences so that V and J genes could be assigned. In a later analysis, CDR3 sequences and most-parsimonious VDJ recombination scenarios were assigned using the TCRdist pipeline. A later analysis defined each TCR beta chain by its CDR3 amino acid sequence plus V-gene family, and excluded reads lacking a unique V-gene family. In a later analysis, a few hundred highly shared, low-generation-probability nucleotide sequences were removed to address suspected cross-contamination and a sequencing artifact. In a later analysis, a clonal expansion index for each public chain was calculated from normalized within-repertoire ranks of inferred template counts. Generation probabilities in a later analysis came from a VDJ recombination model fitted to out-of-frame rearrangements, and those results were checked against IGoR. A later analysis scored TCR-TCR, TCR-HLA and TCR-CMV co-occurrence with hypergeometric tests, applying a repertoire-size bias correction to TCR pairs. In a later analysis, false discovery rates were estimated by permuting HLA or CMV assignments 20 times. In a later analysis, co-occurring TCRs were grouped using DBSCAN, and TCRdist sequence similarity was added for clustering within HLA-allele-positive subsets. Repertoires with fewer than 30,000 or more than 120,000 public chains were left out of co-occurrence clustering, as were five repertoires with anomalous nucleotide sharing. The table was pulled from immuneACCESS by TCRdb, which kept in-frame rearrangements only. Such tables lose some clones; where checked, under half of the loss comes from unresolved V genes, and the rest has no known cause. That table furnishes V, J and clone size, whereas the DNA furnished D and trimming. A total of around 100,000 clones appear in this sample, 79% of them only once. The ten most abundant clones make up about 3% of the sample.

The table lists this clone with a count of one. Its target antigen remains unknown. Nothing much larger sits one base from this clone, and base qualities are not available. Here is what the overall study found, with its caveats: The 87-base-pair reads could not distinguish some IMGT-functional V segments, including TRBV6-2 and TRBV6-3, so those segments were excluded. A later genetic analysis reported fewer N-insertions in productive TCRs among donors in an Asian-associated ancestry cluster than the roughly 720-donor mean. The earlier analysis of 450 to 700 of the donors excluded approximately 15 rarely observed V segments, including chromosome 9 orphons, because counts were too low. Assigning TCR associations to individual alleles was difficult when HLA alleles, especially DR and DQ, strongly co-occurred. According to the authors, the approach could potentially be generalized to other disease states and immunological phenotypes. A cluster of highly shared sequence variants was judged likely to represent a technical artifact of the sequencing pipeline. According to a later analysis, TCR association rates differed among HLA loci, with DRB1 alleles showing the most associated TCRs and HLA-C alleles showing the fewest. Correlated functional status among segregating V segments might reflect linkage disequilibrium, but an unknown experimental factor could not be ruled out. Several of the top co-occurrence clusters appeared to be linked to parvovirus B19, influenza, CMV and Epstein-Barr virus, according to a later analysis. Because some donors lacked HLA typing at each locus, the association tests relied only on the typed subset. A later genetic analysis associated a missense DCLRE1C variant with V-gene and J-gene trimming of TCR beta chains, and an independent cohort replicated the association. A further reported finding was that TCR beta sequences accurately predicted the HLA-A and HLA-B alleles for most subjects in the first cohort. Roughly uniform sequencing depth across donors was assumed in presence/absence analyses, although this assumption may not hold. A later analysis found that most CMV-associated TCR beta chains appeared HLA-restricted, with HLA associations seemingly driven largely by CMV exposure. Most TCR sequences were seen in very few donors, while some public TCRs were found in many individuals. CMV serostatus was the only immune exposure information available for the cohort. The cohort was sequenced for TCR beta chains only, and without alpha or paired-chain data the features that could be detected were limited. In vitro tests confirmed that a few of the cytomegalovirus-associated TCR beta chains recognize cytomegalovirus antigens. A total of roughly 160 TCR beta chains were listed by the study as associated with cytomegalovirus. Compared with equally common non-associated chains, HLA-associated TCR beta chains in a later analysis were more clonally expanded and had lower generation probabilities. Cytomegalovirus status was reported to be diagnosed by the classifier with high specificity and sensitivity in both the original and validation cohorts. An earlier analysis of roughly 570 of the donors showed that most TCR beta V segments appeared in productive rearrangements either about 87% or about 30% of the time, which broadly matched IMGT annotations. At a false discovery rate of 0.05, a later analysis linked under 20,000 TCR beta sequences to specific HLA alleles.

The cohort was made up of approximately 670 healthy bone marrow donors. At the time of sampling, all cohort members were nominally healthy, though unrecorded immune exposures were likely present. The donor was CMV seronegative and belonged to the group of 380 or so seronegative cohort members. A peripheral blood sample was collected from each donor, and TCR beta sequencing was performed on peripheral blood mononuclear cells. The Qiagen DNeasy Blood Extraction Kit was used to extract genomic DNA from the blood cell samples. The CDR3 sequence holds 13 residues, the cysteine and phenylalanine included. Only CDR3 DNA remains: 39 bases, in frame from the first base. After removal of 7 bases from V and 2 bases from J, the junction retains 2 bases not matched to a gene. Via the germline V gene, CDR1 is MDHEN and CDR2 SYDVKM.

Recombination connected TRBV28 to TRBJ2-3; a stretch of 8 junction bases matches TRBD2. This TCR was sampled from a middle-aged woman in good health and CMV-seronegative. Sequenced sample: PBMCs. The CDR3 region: CASNSGNTDTQYF. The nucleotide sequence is TGTGCCAGCAATAGCGGGAACACAGATACGCAGTATTTT. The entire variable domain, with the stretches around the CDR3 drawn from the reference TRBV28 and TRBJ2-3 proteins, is DVKVTQSSRYLVKRTGEKVFLECVQDMDHENMFWYRQDPGLGLRLIYFSYDVKMKEKGDIPEGYSVSREKKERFSLILESASTNQTSMYLCASNSGNTDTQYFGPGTRLTVL.